This entry lists 12 T cell receptor beta chains sequenced from one sample in a study of T-cell memory formation after mild COVID-19. MiXCR was run by TCRdb on the 5' RACE reads, yielding one entry per CDR3 protein. The data show around 450,000 distinct CDR3 sequences, 20% seen once. Material: PBMCs or a T cell subset sorted from them (not recorded which). All receptors derive from an adult woman who had mild COVID-19 (a few samples of this study predate the infection). Cell type and time point are not known.

This chain links TRBV25-1 with TRBJ2-7; no firm D call. CDR3 length equals 11 residues. In germline, CDR1 is MGHDK, CDR2 SYGVNS. V was trimmed by 7 bases and J by 4 bases, leaving 8 bases between them. CDR3 protein: CASTSPYEQYF. Written as DNA, the CDR3 is TGTGCCAGCACGTCCCCTTACGAGCAGTACTTC.

The chain recombines TRBV5-1 with TRBJ2-7, with no clear D. The CDR3 spans 12 residues. The ends were cut back, 3 bases at V and 6 bases at J, with 10 bases in the middle. CDR1 SGHRS and CDR2 YFSETQ come from the germline V gene. This chain's CDR3 is CASSSDGREQYF. The CDR3 nucleotides read TGCGCCAGCAGCTCGGACGGGCGCGAGCAGTACTTC.

In its sample, this clonotype was seen a few times. V is TRBV4-1 and J is TRBJ2-2, with a possible D match to TRBD2 (6 bases). The CDR3 covers 16 residues. The germline gives CDR1 MGHRA, CDR2 YSYEKL. Trimming took 2 bases from V and 4 from J, leaving 14 bases between them. CDR3 loop: CASSQHYRGTTGELFF. CDR3 DNA: TGCGCCAGCAGCCAACATTACCGGGGGACCACCGGGGAGCTGTTTTTT.

The chain links TRBV5-1 to TRBJ1-1; 9 bases agree with TRBD1. The V and J ends lost 4 bases and 0 bases, in that order; junction bases with no gene match: 7. CDR1 and CDR2 (germline): SGHRS, YFSETQ. This CDR3 region has 16 residues. The CDR3 DNA reads as TGCGCCAGCAGCCGGACAGGGGCAGCCATGAACACTGAAGCTTTCTTT. Translated: CASSRTGAAMNTEAFF. The complete variable domain, with remaining parts taken from reference TRBV5-1 and TRBJ1-1, reads KAGVTQTPRYLIKTRGQQVTLSCSPISGHRSVSWYQQTPGQGLQFLFEYFSETQRNKGNFPGRFSGRQFSNSRSEMNVSTLELGDSALYLCASSRTGAAMNTEAFFGQGTRLTVV.

This sequence joins TRBV3-1 and TRBJ1-6; D is ambiguous. V gave up 1 base and J gave up 6 bases, with 7 bases separating them. The CDR3 is 14 residues long. Germline lookup yields CDR1 LGHDT and CDR2 YNNKEL (reference sequence). The CDR3 reads CASSQVRGNSPLHF. For the CDR3, the DNA is TGTGCCAGCAGCCAAGTCCGCGGTAATTCACCCCTCCACTTT.

V gene TRBV7-9 combines with J gene TRBJ1-4, with D possibly TRBD1 on 5 matching bases. Trimming cost V 2 bases and J 6 bases, with 10 bases left between them. Germline V gene sequence: CDR1 SEHNR, CDR2 FQNEAQ (reference sequence). The CDR3 consists of 14 residues. The CDR3 DNA reads as TGTGCCAGCAGCTTAACCGAGGGGTATGAAAAACTGTTTTTT. Translating gives CASSLTEGYEKLFF. Combining the CDR3 with reference TRBV7-9 and TRBJ1-4 gives the whole variable domain DTGVSQNPRHKITKRGQNVTFRCDPISEHNRLYWYRQTLGQGPEFLTYFQNEAQLEKSRLLSDRFSAERPKGSFSTLEIQRTEQGDSAMYLCASSLTEGYEKLFFGSGTQLSVL.

V and J are TRBV6-5 and TRBJ2-1; 8 bases match TRBD2. Germline CDR1 MNHEY, CDR2 SVGAGI. The V and J ends lost 4 bases and 0 bases, in that order; junction bases with no gene match: 5. The CDR3 covers 16 residues. The CDR3 DNA is TGTGCCAGCAGTTCAGCGGGAGCCAGCTCCTACAATGAGCAGTTCTTC. This encodes CASSSAGASSYNEQFF.

This clonotype was observed a few times. The chain couples TRBV5-1 to TRBJ2-1; 8 nucleotides agree with TRBD2. CDR1 SGHRS and CDR2 YFSETQ come from the germline V gene. The CDR3 is 13 amino acids. The V and J ends lost 0 bases and 9 bases, in that order; junction bases with no gene match: 2. CDR3 sequence reads: CASSLDLAGEQFF. CDR3 DNA sequence: TGCGCCAGCAGCTTGGATCTAGCGGGTGAGCAGTTCTTC.

The table lists this clonotype with a few counts. CDR3 protein: CASSQDVRDNEQFF. The CDR3 DNA sequence: TGTGCCAGCAGCCAAGATGTCAGAGACAATGAGCAGTTCTTC. The chain couples TRBV4-2 to TRBJ2-1, with unresolved D. V lost 0 bases, J lost 5 bases, and 8 bases lay in between. Germline CDR1 is LGHNA and CDR2 is YNFKEQ. This CDR3 is built from 14 residues.

The gene calls are TRBV7-9 and TRBJ2-1, with no clear D. From germline, CDR1 is SEHNR and CDR2 FQNEAQ (reference sequence). With 4 bases removed from V and 6 bases from J, the gap between germline ends came to 7 bases. The CDR3 runs 12 residues. The CDR3 loop reads CASSSVPNEQFF. The CDR3 coding sequence is TGTGCCAGCAGCTCGGTGCCCAATGAGCAGTTCTTC.

Only a few counts were recorded for this clonotype. The V gene is TRBV5-1, the J gene TRBJ2-5, with D uncertain. V was pared by 0 bases and J by 1 base, with 10 bases between. Germline values: CDR1 SGHRS, CDR2 YFSETQ. The CDR3 is made up of 15 amino acids. CDR3 residues: CASSLAMEPQETQYF. CDR3 sequence (DNA): TGCGCCAGCAGCTTGGCCATGGAGCCCCAAGAGACCCAGTACTTC.

CDR3 bases: TGTGCCACCAGTGTAGGACTAGCGGGAGCTCTTAATGAGCAGTTCTTC. Protein: CATSVGLAGALNEQFF. The V call is TRBV24-1, the J call TRBJ2-1, with 13 bases aligning to TRBD2. V lost 5 bases to trimming and J lost 7 bases; unmatched junction nucleotides: 7. Per germline, CDR1 KGHDR and CDR2 SFDVKD. The CDR3 has 16 amino acids.